Shown below are 9 T cell receptor beta chains from a single sample sequenced in a study of cytomegalovirus exposure and HLA in healthy donors. The PCR used 60 Vbeta and 13 Jbeta primers. TCRdb's table, derived via immunoSEQ multiplex PCR, lists solely in-frame clones and lacks some. The sample totals some 110,000 clones. The sequencing sample was made of PBMCs. The receptors derive from a man younger than 30 in good health and CMV-seronegative.

The chain combines TRBV14 with TRBJ1-5; perhaps TRBD1 as D (5 bases). CDR1 and CDR2 from the germline V gene are SGHDN and FVKESK. The CDR3 covers 16 residues. V lost 0 bases and J lost 2, with 11 bases in between. DNA of the CDR3: TGTGCCAGCAGCCAAGACGGGGGTATCGGCAATCAGCCCCAGCATTTT. Translation gives CASSQDGGIGNQPQHF.

This chain uses TRBV18 with TRBJ2-3; no definite D call. V was clipped by 0 bases and J by 4 bases, with 8 bases between them. From germline, CDR1 is KGHSH and CDR2 LQKENI. The CDR3 sequence is 14 residues long. CDR3 nucleotide sequence: TGTGCCAGCTCACCACCTTCAGGTGCAGATACGCAGTATTTT. It specifies CASSPPSGADTQYF. Combining the CDR3 with reference TRBV18 and TRBJ2-3 gives the whole variable domain NAGVMQNPRHLVRRRGQEARLRCSPMKGHSHVYWYRQLPEEGLKFMVYLQKENIIDESGMPKERFSAEFPKEGPSILRIQQVVRGDSAAYFCASSPPSGADTQYFGPGTRLTVL.

The chain carries TRBV27 and TRBJ2-5; 7 bases line up with TRBD1. J gave up 5 bases and V 0 bases, and 6 bases lay outside the gene matches. Germline loops: CDR1 MNHEY, CDR2 SMNVEV (reference sequence). The CDR3 runs to 15 residues. This CDR3 is CASSLSPGTAETQYF. In nucleotides, the CDR3 is TGTGCCAGCAGTTTATCTCCCGGGACAGCGGAGACCCAGTACTTC.

The chain couples TRBV10-3 to TRBJ2-5, with a tentative D call TRBD2 (5 bases). The J call is doubtful: the DNA matches TRBJ2-7 better. Germline loops: CDR1 ENHRY, CDR2 SYGVKD. CDR3 size: 16 residues. For the CDR3, the DNA is TGTGCCATCAAAGGAGGTAGTAGGGCCGCGAAGTACGAGCAGTACTTC. Its translation: CAIKGGSRAAKYEQYF.

This chain uses TRBV18 with TRBJ1-4; TRBD1 matches at 9 bases. This CDR3 has 15 amino acids. Per germline, CDR1 KGHSH and CDR2 LQKENI. V shed 3 bases and J 5 bases; nucleotides not matched to a gene: 4. CDR3 sequence (DNA): TGTGCCAGCTCACCCGGACAGGGGTTAAATGAAAAACTGTTTTTT. Translation: CASSPGQGLNEKLFF.

This chain uses TRBV10-1 with TRBJ2-5; a weak D match, TRBD2 (6 bases). Per germline, CDR1 WNHNN and CDR2 SYGVQD (reference sequence). Trimming took 0 bases from V and 2 from J, leaving 13 bases between them. The CDR3 contains 16 residues. Written as DNA, the CDR3 is TGCGCCAGCAGTGAGTCGCCTAGCGCTGGGCAAGAGACCCAGTACTTC. Encoded protein: CASSESPSAGQETQYF.

This chain links TRBV5-3 with TRBJ1-5; D gene uncertain. TRBV5-3 is an ORF for which the function is uncertain. This CDR3 contains 13 residues. V lost 4 bases, J lost 1 base, and 6 bases lay in between. CDR3 loop: CARSAKSNQPQHF. The CDR3 DNA reads TGTGCCAGAAGCGCTAAGAGCAATCAGCCCCAGCATTTT.

The rearrangement joins TRBV11-2 to TRBJ2-5, with D uncertain. This CDR3 contains 13 residues. Trimming left V 1 base short and J 1 base short, with 4 bases between. From germline, CDR1 is SGHAT and CDR2 FQNNGV. CDR3 region: CASSLGSQETQYF. As DNA, the CDR3 is TGTGCCAGCAGCTTAGGGAGCCAAGAGACCCAGTACTTC.

The V call is TRBV2, the J call TRBJ2-5; 8 bases fit TRBD1. There are 12 residues in the CDR3. V lost 9 bases and J lost 5; bases outside the gene matches: 5. CDR1 and CDR2 from the germline V gene are SNHLY and FYNNEI. The CDR3 bases are TGTGCCAGTCAGGGGGCTGGGGAGACCCAGTACTTC. Translation: CASQGAGETQYF.